The source of this T cell receptor (beta chain) is a study of cytomegalovirus exposure and HLA in healthy donors. Study results and limitations: Per published accounts, TCR beta sequences correctly predicted the HLA-A and HLA-B alleles of most subjects. In a later analysis, a missense DCLRE1C variant was linked to TCR beta V- and J-gene trimming.

Germline V gene lookup returns CDR1 MNHEY and CDR2 SVGAGI. The ends were cut back, 3 bases at V and 0 bases at J, with 8 bases in the middle. CDR3 size: 14 residues. Regarding this clone: What it binds is not known.

A multiplex PCR was run with 60 Vbeta primers and 13 Jbeta primers. This table comes from immunoSEQ multiplex PCR, and its TCRdb copy is limited to in-frame clones, with some not included. The sample has about 90,000 clones; 65% to 75% are singletons. The specimen was PBMCs. This rearrangement joins TRBV6-5 to TRBJ1-1; D remains ambiguous. The clonotype comes from a man between 25 and 39 years old in good health and CMV-seronegative. In DNA form, the CDR3 reads TGTGCCAGCAGTTATGGGCAGGTGAACACTGAAGCTTTCTTT. Its protein product is CASSYGQVNTEAFF.